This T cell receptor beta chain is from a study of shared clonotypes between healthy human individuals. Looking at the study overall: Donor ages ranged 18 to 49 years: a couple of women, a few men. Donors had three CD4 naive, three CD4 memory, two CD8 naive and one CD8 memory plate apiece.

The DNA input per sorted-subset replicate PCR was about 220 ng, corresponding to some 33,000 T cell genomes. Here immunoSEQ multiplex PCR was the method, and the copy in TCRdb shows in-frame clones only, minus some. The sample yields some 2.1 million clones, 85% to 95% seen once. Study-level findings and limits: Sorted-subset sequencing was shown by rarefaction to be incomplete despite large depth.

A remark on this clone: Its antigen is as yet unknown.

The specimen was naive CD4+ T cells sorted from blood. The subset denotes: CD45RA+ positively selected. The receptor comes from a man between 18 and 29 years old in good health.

The CDR3 protein is CASSLGLQGAEAFF. CDR3 nucleotide sequence: TGTGCCAGCAGCTTAGGTCTACAGGGGGCCGAAGCTTTCTTT. The V call is TRBV7-9, the J call TRBJ1-1, with 9 positions matching TRBD1. V lost 1 base and J lost 8; bases outside the gene matches: 5. CDR3 length equals 14 residues. Germline assignment: CDR1 SEHNR and CDR2 FQNEAQ (reference sequence).